These 27 T cell receptor beta chains were all obtained from the same sample, sequenced in a study of blood T cell repertoires in COVID-19. Sequencing was performed with immunoSEQ multiplex PCR; in TCRdb, only in-frame clones are kept and a portion is missing. The sample has some 150,000 clones; over 85% are singletons. The sequencing input was peripheral blood. These receptors were collected from a human donor in a cohort sampled during active COVID-19.

The chain has TRBV3-1 (or the pseudogene TRBV3-2) and TRBJ1-1; D is ambiguous. Trimming shortened V by 0 bases and J by 0 bases, and 8 bases separated the two germline ends. Germline V gene lookup returns CDR1 LGHDT and CDR2 YNNKEL (reference sequence). The CDR3 is 15 residues long. The CDR3 sequence: CASSQESPVNTEAFF. In DNA, the CDR3 is TGTGCCAGCAGCCAAGAGTCCCCAGTGAACACTGAAGCTTTCTTT.

Points on this clone: Other DNA sequences in this specimen translate into the identical CDR3. The chain employs TRBV9 and TRBJ2-3; D is possibly TRBD1 (5 bases). In germline, CDR1 is SGDLS, CDR2 YYNGEE. CDR3 length: 14 amino acids. Trimming pared 0 bases from V and 4 bases from J, leaving 9 bases between. The CDR3 DNA reads as TGTGCCAGCAGCGTAGGGGGCAGCGCAGATACGCAGTATTTT. Amino acids: CASSVGGSADTQYF. The complete variable domain, with remaining parts taken from reference TRBV9 and TRBJ2-3, reads DSGVTQTPKHLITATGQRVTLRCSPRSGDLSVYWYQQSLDQGLQFLIQYYNGEERAKGNILERFSAQQFPDLHSELNLSSLELGDSALYFCASSVGGSADTQYFGPGTRLTVL.

The gene calls are TRBV19 and TRBJ1-6; 8 nucleotides match TRBD1. The V gene end was trimmed by 3 bases and the J gene end by 7 bases; junction bases not matched to a gene: 5. The CDR3 totals 15 residues. Germline CDR1 LNHDA, CDR2 SQIVND (reference sequence). Here the CDR3 reads CASSIQGAGNSPLHF. CDR3 DNA sequence: TGTGCCAGTAGTATTCAGGGGGCCGGCAATTCACCCCTCCACTTT.

This clone has a single count. This chain connects TRBV5-1 to TRBJ2-7; D is perhaps TRBD1 (5 bases). Looked up from germline, CDR1 is SGHRS and CDR2 is YFSETQ. The CDR3 sequence is 14 residues long. The V end was cut by 2 bases, the J end by 2 bases, with 11 bases between. The CDR3 nucleotides read TGCGCCAGCAGCTTTGCCCAGGGCCCCTACGAGCAGTACTTC. It translates to CASSFAQGPYEQYF.

The J gene is TRBJ1-4, the V gene TRBV10-3, with 10 bases lining up with TRBD1. V gave up 6 bases and J gave up 7 bases; unmatched junction bases: 5. Germline V lookup: CDR1 ENHRY, CDR2 SYGVKD. CDR3 size: 14 residues. CDR3 amino acids: CAISRDRGSEKLFF. The CDR3 nucleotides are TGTGCCATCAGCCGGGACAGGGGTAGTGAAAAACTGTTTTTT.

The chain uses TRBV5-1 and TRBJ2-7, with D perhaps TRBD1 (6 bases). Germline lookup yields CDR1 SGHRS and CDR2 YFSETQ. Deletions cut 4 bases from V and 5 bases from J, with 19 bases between. This CDR3 contains 15 residues. The CDR3 region has the DNA TGCGCCAGCAGCCCCAAACCGGGACAATTAGACGAGCAGTACTTC. Encoded protein: CASSPKPGQLDEQYF.

This clone was seen more than once but under ten times. The gene calls are TRBV29-1 and TRBJ2-5; 8 bases are a match to TRBD2. Losses at the gene ends were 7 bases for V and 3 bases for J; bases not matched to a gene: 7. The CDR3 is 13 residues long. Germline CDR1 and CDR2: SQVTM and ANQGSEA. As DNA, the CDR3 is TGCAGCGCCGCGGGACTAGGTGAAGAGACCCAGTACTTC. Protein product: CSAAGLGEETQYF.

J is TRBJ1-1 and V is TRBV12-5; 9 bases are shared with TRBD1. The CDR3 runs 18 residues. Germline CDR1 and CDR2: LGHNT and FRNRAP. V lost 0 bases to trimming and J lost 0 bases; unmatched junction nucleotides: 8. The CDR3: CASGLVRTGEHLNTEAFF. CDR3 nucleotide sequence: TGTGCTAGTGGTTTGGTACGGACAGGGGAGCATTTGAACACTGAAGCTTTCTTT.

Concerning this clone: The sample has other DNA sequences that encode this CDR3 too. The J gene is TRBJ1-1, the V gene TRBV5-1; no firm D call. The CDR3 runs 14 residues. V gave up 2 bases and J gave up 0 bases, with 8 bases separating them. Per the germline V gene, CDR1 is SGHRS and CDR2 is YFSETQ. The CDR3 nucleotides read TGCGCCAGCAGCTTATCCGGGTTGAACACTGAAGCTTTCTTT. This encodes CASSLSGLNTEAFF.

The rearrangement joins TRBV5-1 to TRBJ2-3; D perhaps matches TRBD1 (6 bases). There are 16 residues in the CDR3. Germline V gives CDR1 SGHRS, CDR2 YFSETQ. Trimming stripped 4 bases from V and 1 base from J, with 16 bases between. CDR3 sequence (DNA): TGCGCCAGCAGCGTTGGATGGGCAGGGGGCACAGATACGCAGTATTTT. Its translation is CASSVGWAGGTDTQYF.

J is TRBJ1-5 and V is TRBV6-2 or TRBV6-3; D call uncertain. Germline V gene lookup returns CDR1 MNHEY and CDR2 SVGEGT. CDR3 size: 15 residues. Trimming took off 2 bases at V and 1 base at J, with 9 bases between the two ends. In nucleotides, the CDR3 is TGTGCCAGCAGTTACCCCGGGTCCAGCAATCAGCCCCAGCATTTT. Its protein is CASSYPGSSNQPQHF.

CDR3 residues: CASSPPGHISYEQYF. CDR3 bases: TGCGCCAGCAGCCCGCCGGGACATATCTCCTACGAGCAGTACTTC. The chain carries TRBV5-1 and TRBJ2-7; tentatively, D is TRBD1 (6 bases). Germline V CDR1 and CDR2: SGHRS, YFSETQ. CDR3 size: 15 residues. V was trimmed by 4 bases and J by 0 bases, leaving 14 bases between them. Drawing the rest from reference TRBV5-1 and TRBJ2-7, the complete variable domain is KAGVTQTPRYLIKTRGQQVTLSCSPISGHRSVSWYQQTPGQGLQFLFEYFSETQRNKGNFPGRFSGRQFSNSRSEMNVSTLELGDSALYLCASSPPGHISYEQYFGPGTRLTVT.

The V gene is TRBV18, the J gene TRBJ1-1, with D unclear. Germline V gene lookup returns CDR1 KGHSH and CDR2 LQKENI. The CDR3 covers 13 residues. V lost 3 bases and J 3 bases, leaving 8 bases between the germline ends. The CDR3 spells CASSPSADTEAFF. DNA of the CDR3: TGTGCCAGCTCACCCTCGGCGGACACTGAAGCTTTCTTT.

This rearrangement joins TRBV6-6 to TRBJ1-2; possible D gene TRBD1, 6 bases. Trimming shortened V by 2 bases and J by 4 bases, and 14 bases separated the two germline ends. Germline-derived CDR1 and CDR2 are MNHNY and SVGAGI (reference sequence). CDR3 size: 15 residues. CDR3 DNA: TGTGCCAGCAGTTACCGGGAGGGGGGAATCTATGGCTACACCTTC. Amino acids: CASSYREGGIYGYTF.

DNA for the CDR3: TGTGCCAGCACCAAAGAGGACACTGAAGCTTTCTTT. Translating it yields CASTKEDTEAFF. The chain links TRBV6-5 to TRBJ1-1; no definite D call. CDR3 length equals 12 residues. Germline loops: CDR1 MNHEY, CDR2 SVGAGI. Trimming stripped 7 bases from V and 3 bases from J, with 9 bases between.

This chain joins TRBV10-3 and TRBJ2-3; 10 bases fit TRBD2. CDR3 length: 17 residues. The germline CDR1 and CDR2 sequences are ENHRY and SYGVKD. The junction had 10 bases not matched to a gene; V was cut back by 3 bases and J by 4 bases. CDR3 sequence: CAISEMISGGGADTQYF. Here the CDR3 DNA reads TGTGCCATCAGTGAAATGATAAGCGGGGGGGGCGCAGATACGCAGTATTTT.

V usage is TRBV5-8 and J usage is TRBJ1-1, with D uncertain. Germline assignment: CDR1 SGHTS and CDR2 YDEGEE. The CDR3 contains 14 residues. V dropped 0 bases and J dropped 3 bases, with 9 bases sitting between them. The CDR3 loop reads CASSLARGHTEAFF. CDR3 DNA: TGTGCCAGCAGCTTGGCCCGGGGTCACACTGAAGCTTTCTTT.

The chain carries TRBV29-1 and TRBJ1-2; 9 bases are shared with TRBD1. The CDR3 is 13 amino acids. V dropped 1 base and J dropped 8; count of bases not matched to a gene: 5. From germline, CDR1 is SQVTM and CDR2 ANQGSEA. The CDR3 DNA reads as TGCAGCGTTGAAGTGTGGACAGGGGAGGGCTACACCTTC. Its translation: CSVEVWTGEGYTF.

V usage is TRBV3-1 (or the pseudogene TRBV3-2) and J usage is TRBJ2-7; D is unclear. The CDR3 is 13 residues long. Looked up from germline, CDR1 is LGHDT and CDR2 is YNNKEL (reference sequence). Trimming left V 1 base short and J 1 base short, with 5 bases between. CDR3 DNA sequence: TGTGCCAGCAGCCAAGGGCATTCCTACGAGCAGTACTTC. It encodes CASSQGHSYEQYF.

The chain carries TRBV4-3 and TRBJ1-2; possibly TRBD1 for D (6 bases). In germline, CDR1 is LGHNA, CDR2 YSLEER. CDR3 length: 17 amino acids. The germline V and J ends were trimmed by 1 base and 4 bases, with 19 bases remaining between them. CDR3 protein: CASSQVRRGRGSYGYTF. The CDR3 DNA follows: TGCGCCAGCAGCCAAGTCCGCCGGGGCAGGGGTAGCTATGGCTACACCTTC.

The CDR3 nucleotides are TGTGCCAGCAGCTTGGTGAGGGCCTACAATGAGCAGTTCTTC. Translating gives CASSLVRAYNEQFF. The V call is TRBV5-8, the J call TRBJ2-1; weak D call: TRBD2 (5 bases). Germline CDR1 is SGHTS and CDR2 is YDEGEE. Between the trimmed V and J ends, which lost 0 bases and 2 bases, there was a span of 6 bases. CDR3 length: 14 amino acids.

V and J are TRBV19 and TRBJ1-2, with 7 positions matching TRBD1. Trimming cost V 2 bases and J 11 bases; bases outside gene matches: 5. There are 12 residues in the CDR3. Germline assignment: CDR1 LNHDA and CDR2 SQIVND (reference sequence). The CDR3 reads CASSISTGSYTF. CDR3 DNA sequence: TGTGCCAGTAGTATATCGACAGGGTCATACACCTTC.

The chain uses TRBV11-2 and TRBJ2-1; 9 nucleotides align to TRBD2. The germline V gene encodes CDR1 SGHAT and CDR2 FQNNGV. This CDR3 has 12 amino acids. V lost 8 bases, J lost 9 bases, and 5 bases stayed unmatched. The CDR3 coding sequence is TGTGCCAGCTGGAGTAGCGGGGGTGAGCAGTTCTTC. It is translated as CASWSSGGEQFF. The full variable domain, rest sourced from reference TRBV11-2 and TRBJ2-1, is EAGVAQSPRYKIIEKRQSVAFWCNPISGHATLYWYQQILGQGPKLLIQFQNNGVVDDSQLPKDRFSAERLKGVDSTLKIQPAKLEDSAVYLCASWSSGGEQFFGPGTRLTVL.

This clone appeared a single time. The rearrangement uses TRBV6-5 and TRBJ1-2; D gene unclear. V lost 0 bases and J 0 bases, leaving 5 bases between the germline ends. The CDR3 totals 14 residues. Per germline, CDR1 MNHEY and CDR2 SVGAGI. The CDR3 DNA follows: TGTGCCAGCAGTTACTCCGCAGCTAACTATGGCTACACCTTC. Translation gives CASSYSAANYGYTF.

This chain connects TRBV11-2 to TRBJ1-4; 8 bases match TRBD1. Trimming cost V 5 bases and J 5 bases; bases outside gene matches: 4. This CDR3 has 14 amino acids. Germline V lookup: CDR1 SGHAT, CDR2 FQNNGV. CDR3 nucleotide sequence: TGTGCCAGCAGCCCTCGACAGGGGAATGAAAAACTGTTTTTT. As protein: CASSPRQGNEKLFF.

The chain links TRBV11-2 to TRBJ2-1, with 8 nucleotides matching TRBD2. The CDR3 is made up of 15 amino acids. The V segment lost 6 bases and the J segment 12 bases; nucleotides outside the gene matches: 16. The V gene's germline CDR1 is SGHAT and CDR2 FQNNGV. The CDR3 DNA follows: TGTGCCAGCAGGGTCTACGGGGGGGGTTGGATTGGGCAGTTCTTC. This sequence encodes CASRVYGGGWIGQFF.

This clone was counted a single time. The chain carries TRBV7-3 and TRBJ2-1; TRBD2 matches 9 bases. CDR3 length: 14 amino acids. The germline V gene has CDR1 SGHTA and CDR2 FQGTGA. V was pared by 5 bases and J by 5 bases, with 4 bases of the junction left unmatched. The CDR3: CASSRSGSNNEQFF. The DNA of the CDR3 is TGTGCCAGCAGCCGTAGCGGGAGTAACAATGAGCAGTTCTTC.